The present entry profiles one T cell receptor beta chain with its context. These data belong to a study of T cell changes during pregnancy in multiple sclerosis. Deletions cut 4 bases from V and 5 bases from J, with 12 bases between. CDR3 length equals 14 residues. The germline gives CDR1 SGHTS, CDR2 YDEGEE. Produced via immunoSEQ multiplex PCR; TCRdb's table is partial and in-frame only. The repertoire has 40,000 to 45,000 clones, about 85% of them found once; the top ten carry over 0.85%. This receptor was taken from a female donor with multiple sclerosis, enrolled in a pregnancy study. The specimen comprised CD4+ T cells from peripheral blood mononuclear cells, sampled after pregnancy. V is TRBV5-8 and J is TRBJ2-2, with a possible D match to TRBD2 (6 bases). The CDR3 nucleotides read TGTGCCAGCAGCATGGGGAGGTGGACCGGGGAGCTGTTTTTT. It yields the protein CASSMGRWTGELFF.